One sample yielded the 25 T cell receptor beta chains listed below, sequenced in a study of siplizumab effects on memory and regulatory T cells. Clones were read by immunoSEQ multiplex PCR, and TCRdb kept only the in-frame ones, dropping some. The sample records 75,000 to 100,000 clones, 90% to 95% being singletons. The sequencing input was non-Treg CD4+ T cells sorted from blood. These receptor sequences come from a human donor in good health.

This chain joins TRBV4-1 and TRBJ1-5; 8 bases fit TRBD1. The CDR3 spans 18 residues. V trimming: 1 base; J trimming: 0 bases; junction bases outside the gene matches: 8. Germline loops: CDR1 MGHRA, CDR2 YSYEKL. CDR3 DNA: TGCGCCAGCAGCCAAGGGACAGGGAGGAGAGGTAGCAATCAGCCCCAGCATTTT. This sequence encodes CASSQGTGRRGSNQPQHF.

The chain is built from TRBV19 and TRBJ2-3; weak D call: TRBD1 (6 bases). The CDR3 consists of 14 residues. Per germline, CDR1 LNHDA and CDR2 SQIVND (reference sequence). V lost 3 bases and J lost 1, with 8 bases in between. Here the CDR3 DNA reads TGTGCCAGTAGTATCAGGGGAGGCACAGATACGCAGTATTTT. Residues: CASSIRGGTDTQYF. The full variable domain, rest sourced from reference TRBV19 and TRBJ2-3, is DGGITQSPKYLFRKEGQNVTLSCEQNLNHDAMYWYRQDPGQGLRLIYYSQIVNDFQKGDIAEGYSVSREKKESFPLTVTSAQKNPTAFYLCASSIRGGTDTQYFGPGTRLTVL.

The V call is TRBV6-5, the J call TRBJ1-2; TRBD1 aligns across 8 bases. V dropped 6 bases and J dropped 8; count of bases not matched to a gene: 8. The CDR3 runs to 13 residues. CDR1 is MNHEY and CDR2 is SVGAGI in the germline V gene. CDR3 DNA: TGTGCCAGCAGCCGTGGACAGGGAGTCGGCTACACCTTC. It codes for CASSRGQGVGYTF.

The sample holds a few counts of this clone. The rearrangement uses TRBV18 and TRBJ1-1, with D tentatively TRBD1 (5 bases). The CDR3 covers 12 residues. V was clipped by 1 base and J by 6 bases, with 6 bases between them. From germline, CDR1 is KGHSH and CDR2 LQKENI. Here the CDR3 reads CASSPLGPEAFF. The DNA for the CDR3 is TGTGCCAGCTCACCACTGGGGCCTGAAGCTTTCTTT.

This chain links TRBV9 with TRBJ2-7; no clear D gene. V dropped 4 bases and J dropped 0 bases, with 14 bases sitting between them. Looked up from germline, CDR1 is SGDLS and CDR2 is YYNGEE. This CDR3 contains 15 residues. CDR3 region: CASSPLLTSSYEQYF. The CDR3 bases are TGTGCCAGCAGCCCCCTTCTAACGAGCTCCTACGAGCAGTACTTC.

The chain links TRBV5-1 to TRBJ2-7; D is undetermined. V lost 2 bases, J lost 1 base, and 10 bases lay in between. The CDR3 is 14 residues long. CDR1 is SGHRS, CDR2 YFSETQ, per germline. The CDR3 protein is CASSLTTPSYEQYF. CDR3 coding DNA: TGCGCCAGCAGCTTAACAACTCCTTCCTACGAGCAGTACTTC. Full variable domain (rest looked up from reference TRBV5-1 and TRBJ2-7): KAGVTQTPRYLIKTRGQQVTLSCSPISGHRSVSWYQQTPGQGLQFLFEYFSETQRNKGNFPGRFSGRQFSNSRSEMNVSTLELGDSALYLCASSLTTPSYEQYFGPGTRLTVT.

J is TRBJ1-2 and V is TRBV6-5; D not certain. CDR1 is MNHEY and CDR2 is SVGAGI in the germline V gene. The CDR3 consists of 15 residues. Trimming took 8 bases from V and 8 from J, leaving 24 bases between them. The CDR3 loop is CASSMGLTFERGYTF. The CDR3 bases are TGTGCCAGCTCTATGGGCCTAACTTTTGAGCGAGGCTACACCTTC.

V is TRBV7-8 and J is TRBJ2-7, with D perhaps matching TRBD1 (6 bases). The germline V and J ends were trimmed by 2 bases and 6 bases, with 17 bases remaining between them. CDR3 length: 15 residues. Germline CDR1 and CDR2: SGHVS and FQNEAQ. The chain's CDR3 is CASSLYWSGAGEQYF. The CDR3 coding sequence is TGTGCCAGCAGCTTATACTGGTCAGGGGCTGGCGAGCAGTACTTC. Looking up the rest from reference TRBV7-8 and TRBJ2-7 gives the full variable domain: GAGVSQSPRYKVAKRGQDVALRCDPISGHVSLFWYQQALGQGPEFLTYFQNEAQLDKSGLPSDRFFAERPEGSVSTLKIQRTQQEDSAVYLCASSLYWSGAGEQYFGPGTRLTVT.

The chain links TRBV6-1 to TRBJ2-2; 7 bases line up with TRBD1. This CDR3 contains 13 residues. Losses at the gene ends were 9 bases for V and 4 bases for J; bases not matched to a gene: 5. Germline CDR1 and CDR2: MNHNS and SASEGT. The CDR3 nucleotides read TGTGCCAGAGGGACAGACAGCACCGGGGAGCTGTTTTTT. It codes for CARGTDSTGELFF.

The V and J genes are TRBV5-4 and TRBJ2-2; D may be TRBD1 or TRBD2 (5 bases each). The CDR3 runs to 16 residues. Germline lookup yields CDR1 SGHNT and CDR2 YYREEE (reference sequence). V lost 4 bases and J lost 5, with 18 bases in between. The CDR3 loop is CASSEGRGIVTGELFF. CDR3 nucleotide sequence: TGTGCCAGCAGCGAGGGAAGGGGAATTGTGACCGGGGAGCTGTTTTTT.

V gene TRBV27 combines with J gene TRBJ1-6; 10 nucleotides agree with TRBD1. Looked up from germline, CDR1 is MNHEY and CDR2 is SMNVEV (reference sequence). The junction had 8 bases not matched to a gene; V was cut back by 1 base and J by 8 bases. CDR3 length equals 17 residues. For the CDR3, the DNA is TGTGCCAGCAGTTTATTCCGGACAGGGGGTCGTTATTCACCCCTCCACTTT. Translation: CASSLFRTGGRYSPLHF.

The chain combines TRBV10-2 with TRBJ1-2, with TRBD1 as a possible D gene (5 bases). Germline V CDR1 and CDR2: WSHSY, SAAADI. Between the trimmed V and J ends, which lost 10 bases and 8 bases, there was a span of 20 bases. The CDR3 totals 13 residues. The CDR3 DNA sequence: TGCGCCACATCTGAGGGAGGGGTTTACGGCTACACCTTC. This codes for CATSEGGVYGYTF.

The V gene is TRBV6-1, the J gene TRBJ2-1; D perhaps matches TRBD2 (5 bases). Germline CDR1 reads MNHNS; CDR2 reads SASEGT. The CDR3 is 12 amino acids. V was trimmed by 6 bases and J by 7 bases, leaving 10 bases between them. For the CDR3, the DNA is TGTGCCAGCAGCCCCGCGGGTAATGAGCAGTTCTTC. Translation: CASSPAGNEQFF.

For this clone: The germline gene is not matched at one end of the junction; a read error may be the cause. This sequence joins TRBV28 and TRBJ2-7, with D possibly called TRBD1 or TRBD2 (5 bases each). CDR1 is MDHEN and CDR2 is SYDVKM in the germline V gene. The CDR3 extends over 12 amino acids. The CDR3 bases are TGTGCCAGCAGTTTCCGGGACCAATCGCAGCACTTC. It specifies CASSFRDQSQHF.

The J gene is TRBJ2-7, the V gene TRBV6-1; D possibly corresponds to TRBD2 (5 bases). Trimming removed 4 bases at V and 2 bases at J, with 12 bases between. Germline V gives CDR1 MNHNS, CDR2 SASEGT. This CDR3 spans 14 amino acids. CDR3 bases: TGTGCCAGCAGTGCACCGGGAATCACCTACGAGCAGTACTTC. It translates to CASSAPGITYEQYF.

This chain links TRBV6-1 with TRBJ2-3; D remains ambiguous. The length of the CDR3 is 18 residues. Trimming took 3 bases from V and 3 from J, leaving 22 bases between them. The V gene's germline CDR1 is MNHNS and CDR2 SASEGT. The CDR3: CASSDWQAILVPTDTQYF. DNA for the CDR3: TGTGCCAGCAGTGATTGGCAGGCAATCCTAGTCCCTACAGATACGCAGTATTTT.

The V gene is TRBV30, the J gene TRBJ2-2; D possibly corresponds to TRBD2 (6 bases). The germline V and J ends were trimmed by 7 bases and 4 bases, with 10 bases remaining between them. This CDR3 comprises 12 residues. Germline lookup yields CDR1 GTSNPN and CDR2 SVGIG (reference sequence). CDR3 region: CASRGTTGELFF. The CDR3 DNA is TGTGCCTCTCGGGGGACCACCGGGGAGCTGTTTTTT. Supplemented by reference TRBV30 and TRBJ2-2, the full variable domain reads SQTIHQWPATLVQPVGSPLSLECTVEGTSNPNLYWYRQAAGRGLQLLFYSVGIGQISSEVPQNLSASRPQDRQFILSSKKLLLSDSGFYLCASRGTTGELFFGEGSRLTVL.

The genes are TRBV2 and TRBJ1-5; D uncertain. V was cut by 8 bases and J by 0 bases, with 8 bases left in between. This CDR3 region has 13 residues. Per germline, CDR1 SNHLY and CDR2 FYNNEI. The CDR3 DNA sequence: TGTGCCAGCCGTATGGATAGCAATCAGCCCCAGCATTTT. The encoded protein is CASRMDSNQPQHF.

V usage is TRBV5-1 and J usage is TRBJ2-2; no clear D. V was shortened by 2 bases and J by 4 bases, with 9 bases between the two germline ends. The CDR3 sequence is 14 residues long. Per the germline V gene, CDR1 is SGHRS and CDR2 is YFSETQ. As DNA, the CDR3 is TGCGCCAGCAGCTTAGGAGACACCACCGGGGAGCTGTTTTTT. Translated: CASSLGDTTGELFF.

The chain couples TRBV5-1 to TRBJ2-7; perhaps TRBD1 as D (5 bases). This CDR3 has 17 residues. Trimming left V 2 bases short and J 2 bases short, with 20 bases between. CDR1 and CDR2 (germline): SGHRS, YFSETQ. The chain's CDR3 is CASSLNVQASPAYEQYF. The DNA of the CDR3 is TGCGCCAGCAGCTTAAACGTACAGGCTTCTCCGGCCTACGAGCAGTACTTC.

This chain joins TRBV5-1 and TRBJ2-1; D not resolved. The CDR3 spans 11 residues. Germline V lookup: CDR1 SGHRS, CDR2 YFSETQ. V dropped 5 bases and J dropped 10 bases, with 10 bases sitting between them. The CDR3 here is CASRWQGEQFF. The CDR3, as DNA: TGCGCCAGCAGATGGCAAGGGGAGCAGTTCTTC.

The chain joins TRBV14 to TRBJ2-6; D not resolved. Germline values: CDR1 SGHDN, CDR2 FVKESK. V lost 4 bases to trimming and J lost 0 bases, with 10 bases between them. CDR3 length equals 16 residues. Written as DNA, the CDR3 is TGTGCCAGCAGCCCTTTTCAGTTCTCTGGGGCCAACGTCCTGACTTTC. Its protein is CASSPFQFSGANVLTF.

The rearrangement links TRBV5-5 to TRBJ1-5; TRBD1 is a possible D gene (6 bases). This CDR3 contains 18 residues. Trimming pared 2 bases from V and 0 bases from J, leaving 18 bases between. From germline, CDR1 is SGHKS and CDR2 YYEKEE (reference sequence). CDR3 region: CASSLVSGTKYSNQPQHF. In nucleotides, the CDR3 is TGTGCCAGCAGCTTAGTCTCCGGGACAAAGTATAGCAATCAGCCCCAGCATTTT.

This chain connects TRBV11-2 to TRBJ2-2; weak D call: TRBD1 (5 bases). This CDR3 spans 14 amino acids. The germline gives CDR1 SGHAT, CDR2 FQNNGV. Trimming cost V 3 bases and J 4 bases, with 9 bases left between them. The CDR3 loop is CASSLAGSTGELFF. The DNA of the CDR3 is TGTGCCAGCAGCTTGGCAGGGTCCACCGGGGAGCTGTTTTTT.

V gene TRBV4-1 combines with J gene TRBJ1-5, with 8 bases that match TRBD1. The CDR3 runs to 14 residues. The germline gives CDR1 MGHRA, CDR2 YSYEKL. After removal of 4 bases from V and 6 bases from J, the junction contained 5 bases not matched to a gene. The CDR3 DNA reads TGCGCCAGCAGCCTCGGACAGGGACCTCAGCCCCAGCATTTT. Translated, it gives CASSLGQGPQPQHF.